Listed below are T cell receptor beta chains from one sample, sequenced in a study of blood T cell repertoires in COVID-19. Method: immunoSEQ multiplex PCR; TCRdb's copy keeps in-frame clones and lacks some. The sample has about 120,000 clones, roughly three quarters seen once; the top ten hold 1.5% to 2%. Sequenced input: peripheral blood. These TCRs come from a woman in her 70s with acute or convalescent COVID-19. CDR3s include the opening cysteine and the closing phenylalanine or tryptophan. The D gene is left open where the match is weak. Where a row states a size, it is once, few, many or the class of an expanded clone; other rows omit it.

v_call	j_call	d_call	clone_size	cdr3_nt	cdr3_aa
TRBV25-1	TRBJ2-5	-	-	TGTGCCAGCAGTGAATTCGGAGACAGGTGGGAGACCCAGTACTTC	CASSEFGDRWETQYF
TRBV6-2/TRBV6-3	TRBJ1-5	-	-	TGTGCCAGCAGTTACTTGGCGGGAAGCAATCAGCCCCAGCATTTT	CASSYLAGSNQPQHF
TRBV29-1	TRBJ1-2	-	-	TGCAGCGTTGGTTCAGGGGAAGGAGGCTACACCTTC	CSVGSGEGGYTF
TRBV2	TRBJ1-1	TRBD1	-	TGTGCCAGCCGGGACAGGGTGAACACTGAAGCTTTCTTT	CASRDRVNTEAFF
TRBV5-5	TRBJ1-4	-	-	TGTGCCAGCAGCTCCTGGGAGGGGAGGTTATCTAATGAAAAACTGTTTTTT	CASSSWEGRLSNEKLFF
TRBV12-5	TRBJ2-2	-	-	TGTGCTAGTGGTTTGATAGCCGGGGAGCTGTTTTTT	CASGLIAGELFF
TRBV7-2	TRBJ2-2	TRBD2	-	TGTGCCAGCAGCCCGACTAGCGGGAGGGGCGGCGGGGAGCTGTTTTTT	CASSPTSGRGGGELFF
TRBV4-1	TRBJ1-2	TRBD1	once	TGCGCCAGCAGCCAAGATTTGGACAGGGAAGTTGGCTACACCTTC	CASSQDLDREVGYTF
TRBV19	TRBJ2-3	-	-	TGTGCCAGTAGGCGGGGGCTGGGAGATACGCAGTATTTT	CASRRGLGDTQYF
TRBV2	TRBJ1-4	TRBD1	-	TGTGCCAGCAGTCCGGACAGGGGGTTAGGAGAAAAACTGTTTTTT	CASSPDRGLGEKLFF
TRBV2	TRBJ2-7	TRBD2	once	TGTGCCAGCAGCGGACTAGCGAGACACGAGCAGTACTTC	CASSGLARHEQYF
TRBV19	TRBJ2-1	TRBD2	-	TGTGCCAGTAGTTGGAATAGCGGGGGGGCCAGGAATGAGCAGTTCTTC	CASSWNSGGARNEQFF
TRBV6-5	TRBJ2-5	-	-	TGTGCCAGCAGTCATGATGTGGGGGCGTGGGAGACCCAGTACTTC	CASSHDVGAWETQYF
TRBV29-1	TRBJ1-1	-	-	TGCAGCGTTGTGCCTAGGCCTAACACTGAAGCTTTCTTT	CSVVPRPNTEAFF
TRBV4-1	TRBJ2-2	-	few	TGCGCCAGCAGCCAATGGGCCACGAACACCGGGGAGCTGTTTTTT	CASSQWATNTGELFF
TRBV7-9	TRBJ1-3	-	-	TGTGCCAGCAGCCCTAGCTCCGGAAACACCATATATTTT	CASSPSSGNTIYF
TRBV7-2	TRBJ2-7	TRBD1	-	TGTGCCAGCAGCTTAGGTGGGACAGGGTTCTACGAGCAGTACTTC	CASSLGGTGFYEQYF
TRBV4-3	TRBJ1-2	-	-	TGCGCCAGCAGCCAAGATCACCCAGGGATCTATGGCTACACCTTC	CASSQDHPGIYGYTF
TRBV7-7	TRBJ2-2	-	few	TGTGCTAGCAGCCCTGGACTAGGGGGCGGGGAGCTGTTTTTT	CASSPGLGGGELFF
TRBV10-3	TRBJ1-3	TRBD1	-	TGTGCCATCACAGGGGGTCCTTACTCTGGAAACACCATATATTTT	CAITGGPYSGNTIYF
TRBV14	TRBJ2-5	TRBD2	-	TGTGCCAGCAGCCAACTCTCTAGCGGGGGCCGAGAGACCCAGTACTTC	CASSQLSSGGRETQYF
TRBV24-1	TRBJ2-1	TRBD2	-	TGTGCCACCAGACTAGCGGGAGAATTTAAGGACAATGAGCAGTTCTTC	CATRLAGEFKDNEQFF